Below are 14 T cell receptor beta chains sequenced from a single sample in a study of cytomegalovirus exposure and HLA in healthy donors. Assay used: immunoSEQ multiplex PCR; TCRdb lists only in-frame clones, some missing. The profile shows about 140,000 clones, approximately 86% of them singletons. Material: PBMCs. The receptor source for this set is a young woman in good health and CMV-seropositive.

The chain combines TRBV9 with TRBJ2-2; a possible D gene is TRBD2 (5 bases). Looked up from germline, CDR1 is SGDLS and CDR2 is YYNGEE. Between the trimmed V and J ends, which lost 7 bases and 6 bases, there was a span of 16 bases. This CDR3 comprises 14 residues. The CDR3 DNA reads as TGTGCCAGCTCCCCGGAGGACGGGGCCGGGGAGCTGTTTTTT. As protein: CASSPEDGAGELFF.

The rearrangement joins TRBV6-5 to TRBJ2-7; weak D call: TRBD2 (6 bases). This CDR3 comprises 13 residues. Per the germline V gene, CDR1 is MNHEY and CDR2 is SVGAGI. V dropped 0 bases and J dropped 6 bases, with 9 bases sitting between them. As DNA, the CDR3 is TGTGCCAGCAGTTACTCGGGGGACTTCGAGCAGTACTTC. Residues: CASSYSGDFEQYF.

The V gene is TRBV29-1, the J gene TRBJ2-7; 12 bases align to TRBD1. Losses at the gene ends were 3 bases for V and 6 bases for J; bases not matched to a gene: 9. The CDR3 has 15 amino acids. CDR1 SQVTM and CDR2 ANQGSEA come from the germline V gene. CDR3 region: CSVEFGTGGLIEQYF. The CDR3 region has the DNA TGCAGCGTTGAGTTTGGGACAGGGGGCTTGATCGAGCAGTACTTC.

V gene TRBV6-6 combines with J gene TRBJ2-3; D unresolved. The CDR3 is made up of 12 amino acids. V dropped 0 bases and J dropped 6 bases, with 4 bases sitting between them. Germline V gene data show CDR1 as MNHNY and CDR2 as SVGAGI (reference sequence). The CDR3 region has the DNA TGTGCCAGCAGTTACTCGAGGGATACGCAGTATTTT. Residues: CASSYSRDTQYF.

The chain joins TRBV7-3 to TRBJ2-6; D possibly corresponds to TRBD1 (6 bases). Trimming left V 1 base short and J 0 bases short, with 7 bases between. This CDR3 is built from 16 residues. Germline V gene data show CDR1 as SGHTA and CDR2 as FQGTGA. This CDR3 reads CASSLRTASGANVLTF. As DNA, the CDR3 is TGTGCCAGCAGCTTAAGGACAGCCTCTGGGGCCAACGTCCTGACTTTC.

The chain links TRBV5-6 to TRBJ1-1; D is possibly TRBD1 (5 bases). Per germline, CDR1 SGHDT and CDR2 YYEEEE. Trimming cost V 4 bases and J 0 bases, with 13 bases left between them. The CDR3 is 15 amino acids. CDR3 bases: TGTGCCAGCAGCCCCGACGGGGGTCTGAACACTGAAGCTTTCTTT. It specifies CASSPDGGLNTEAFF. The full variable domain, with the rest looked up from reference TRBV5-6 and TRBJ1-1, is DAGVTQSPTHLIKTRGQQVTLRCSPKSGHDTVSWYQQALGQGPQFIFQYYEEEERQRGNFPDRFSGHQFPNYSSELNVNALLLGDSALYLCASSPDGGLNTEAFFGQGTRLTVV.

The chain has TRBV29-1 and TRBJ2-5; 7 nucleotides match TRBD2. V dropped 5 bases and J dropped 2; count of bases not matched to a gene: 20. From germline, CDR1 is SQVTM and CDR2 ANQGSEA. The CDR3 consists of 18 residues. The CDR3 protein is CSVFVLQITAAGQETQYF. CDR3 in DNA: TGCAGCGTTTTCGTCCTCCAAATCACTGCAGCGGGACAAGAGACCCAGTACTTC. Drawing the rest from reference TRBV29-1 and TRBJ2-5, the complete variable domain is SAVISQKPSRDICQRGTSLTIQCQVDSQVTMMFWYRQQPGQSLTLIATANQGSEATYESGFVIDKFPISRPNLTFSTLTVSNMSPEDSSIYLCSVFVLQITAAGQETQYFGPGTRLLVL.

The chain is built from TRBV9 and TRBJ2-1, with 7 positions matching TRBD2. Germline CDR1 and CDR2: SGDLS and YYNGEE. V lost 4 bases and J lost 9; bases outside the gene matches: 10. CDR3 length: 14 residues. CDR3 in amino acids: CASSPARLAAEQFF. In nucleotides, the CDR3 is TGTGCCAGCAGCCCCGCCAGACTAGCAGCTGAGCAGTTCTTC.

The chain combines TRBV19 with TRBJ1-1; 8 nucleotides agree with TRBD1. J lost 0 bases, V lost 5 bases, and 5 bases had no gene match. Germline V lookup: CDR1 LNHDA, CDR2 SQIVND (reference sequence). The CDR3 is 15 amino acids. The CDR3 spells CASSGHRGVNTEAFF. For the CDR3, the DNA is TGTGCCAGTAGTGGACACAGGGGGGTGAACACTGAAGCTTTCTTT.

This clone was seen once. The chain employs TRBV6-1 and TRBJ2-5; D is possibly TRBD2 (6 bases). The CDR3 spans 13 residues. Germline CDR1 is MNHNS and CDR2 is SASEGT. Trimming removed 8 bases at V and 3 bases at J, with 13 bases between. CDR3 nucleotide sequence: TGTGCCAGCGGGCGCGAGCGGGAAGAGACCCAGTACTTC. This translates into CASGREREETQYF.

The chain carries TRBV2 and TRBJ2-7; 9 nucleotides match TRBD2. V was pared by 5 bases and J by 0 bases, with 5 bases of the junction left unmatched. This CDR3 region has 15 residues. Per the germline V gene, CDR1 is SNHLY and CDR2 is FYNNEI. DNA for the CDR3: TGTGCCAGCAGTAAAAGCGGGGGGAGCTCCTACGAGCAGTACTTC. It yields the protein CASSKSGGSSYEQYF.

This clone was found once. The chain's CDR3 is CASSRTGTETYEQYF. CDR3 coding DNA: TGCGCCAGCAGCAGGACCGGGACAGAAACCTACGAGCAGTACTTC. The chain is built from TRBV5-1 and TRBJ2-7, with 7 bases identical to TRBD1. The germline V gene has CDR1 SGHRS and CDR2 YFSETQ. The trim removed 4 bases at V and 2 bases at J, leaving 9 bases unmatched. The CDR3 sequence is 15 residues long.

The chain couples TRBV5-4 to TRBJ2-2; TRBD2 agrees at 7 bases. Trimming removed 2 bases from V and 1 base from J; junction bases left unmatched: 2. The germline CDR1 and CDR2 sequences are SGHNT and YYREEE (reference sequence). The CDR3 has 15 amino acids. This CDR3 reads CASSLAGMNTGELFF. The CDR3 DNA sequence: TGTGCCAGCAGCTTAGCGGGGATGAACACCGGGGAGCTGTTTTTT.

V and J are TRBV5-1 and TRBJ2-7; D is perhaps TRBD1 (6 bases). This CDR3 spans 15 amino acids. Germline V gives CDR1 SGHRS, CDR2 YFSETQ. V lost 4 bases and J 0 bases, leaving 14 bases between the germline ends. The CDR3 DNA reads TGCGCCAGCAGCAATAAGGCACAGGGCTCCTACGAGCAGTACTTC. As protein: CASSNKAQGSYEQYF.